The 31 T cell receptor beta chains below come from one sample, sequenced in a study of identical twins. In TCRdb, the 5' RACE reads were re-called with MiXCR into one record per CDR3 protein. The table lists roughly 490,000 distinct CDR3 sequences, roughly an eighth of them singletons. The sample was also linked to a second study, of yellow fever vaccine responses in identical twins.

Sequencing used CD4+ T cells sorted from blood. The source is a woman younger than 30 in good health.

The chain joins TRBV20-1 to TRBJ2-1, with a possible D match to TRBD2 (6 bases). CDR3 length: 16 amino acids. V lost 1 base and J lost 6, with 19 bases in between. From germline, CDR1 is DFQATT and CDR2 SNEGSKA (reference sequence). CDR3 bases: TGCAGTGCTAGAGGTGGGACTCCCCTATTGAGCAATGAGCAGTTCTTC. Protein product: CSARGGTPLLSNEQFF.

This clonotype has a handful of counts. The chain combines TRBV6-6 with TRBJ2-2, with 8 nucleotides matching TRBD1. Germline V gene lookup returns CDR1 MNHNY and CDR2 SVGAGI (reference sequence). CDR3 size: 13 residues. Germline trimming cut 9 bases from V and 3 bases from J; bases unmatched to any gene: 3. CDR3 in DNA: TGTGCCAGGGACAGGGTGGACACCGGGGAGCTGTTTTTT. It is translated as CARDRVDTGELFF.

This clonotype was seen only a few times. The chain carries TRBV2 and TRBJ2-7; D unresolved. The CDR3 loop spans 12 amino acids. The germline gives CDR1 SNHLY, CDR2 FYNNEI. Trimming took 1 base from V and 4 from J, leaving 5 bases between them. CDR3 amino acids: CASSEGGYEQYF. DNA for the CDR3: TGTGCCAGCAGTGAAGGGGGATACGAGCAGTACTTC. Based on the CDR3 plus reference TRBV2 and TRBJ2-7, the full variable domain is EPEVTQTPSHQVTQMGQEVILRCVPISNHLYFYWYRQILGQKVEFLVSFYNNEISEKSEIFDDQFSVERPDGSNFTLKIRSTKLEDSAMYFCASSEGGYEQYFGPGTRLTVT.

This clonotype was found many times. This chain uses TRBV3-1 with TRBJ2-1; no definite D call. The germline gives CDR1 LGHDT, CDR2 YNNKEL (reference sequence). This CDR3 is built from 12 residues. V shed 0 bases and J shed 10 bases, with 7 bases lying between them. The CDR3 here is CASSQDIREQFF. DNA for the CDR3: TGTGCCAGCAGCCAAGACATAAGGGAGCAGTTCTTC.

This chain connects TRBV4-3 to TRBJ2-2; D tentatively reads TRBD1 or TRBD2 (5 bases each). Germline V CDR1 and CDR2: LGHNA, YSLEER. CDR3 length: 17 amino acids. V was clipped by 0 bases and J by 6 bases, with 17 bases between them. The CDR3 is CASSQEFGLGDAGELFF. The CDR3 DNA sequence: TGCGCCAGCAGCCAAGAGTTCGGGCTTGGGGACGCCGGGGAGCTGTTTTTT.

This sequence joins TRBV4-1 and TRBJ2-7, with TRBD2 as a possible D gene (5 bases). Germline V gene data show CDR1 as MGHRA and CDR2 as YSYEKL. The V end was cut by 0 bases, the J end by 9 bases, with 18 bases between. The length of the CDR3 is 15 residues. The CDR3 reads CASSQDGDGVTRQYF. The CDR3 coding sequence is TGCGCCAGCAGCCAAGACGGCGACGGGGTTACGAGGCAGTACTTC.

J is TRBJ2-1 and V is TRBV18, with a possible D match to TRBD2 (5 bases). Trimming took 1 base from V and 4 from J, leaving 11 bases between them. Germline V gene lookup returns CDR1 KGHSH and CDR2 LQKENI. The CDR3 extends over 15 amino acids. The CDR3 DNA reads as TGTGCCAGCTCACCACGGGGTGAGGGTTACAATGAGCAGTTCTTC. Protein product: CASSPRGEGYNEQFF.

The table lists this clonotype with many counts. The rearrangement links TRBV7-2 to TRBJ2-2, with 7 positions matching TRBD2. The CDR3 has 16 residues. The germline CDR1 and CDR2 sequences are SGHTA and FQGNSA. V was pared by 2 bases and J by 1 base, with 4 bases of the junction left unmatched. CDR3 nucleotides: TGTGCCAGCAGCTTACGAGCGGGGAGGAACACCGGGGAGCTGTTTTTT. Its protein product is CASSLRAGRNTGELFF. Full variable domain (remainder filled in from reference TRBV7-2 and TRBJ2-2): GAGVSQSPSNKVTEKGKDVELRCDPISGHTALYWYRQSLGQGLEFLIYFQGNSAPDKSGLPSDRFSAERTGGSVSTLTIQRTQQEDSAVYLCASSLRAGRNTGELFFGEGSRLTVL.

This clonotype was found once. This chain connects TRBV30 to TRBJ1-5, with D possibly matching TRBD1 (5 bases). The CDR3 loop spans 15 amino acids. CDR1 GTSNPN and CDR2 SVGIG come from the germline V gene (reference sequence). Trimming removed 1 base from V and 3 bases from J, with 13 bases in between. CDR3 DNA sequence: TGTGCCTGGAGTGAGGGAGGGGTATTCAATCAGCCCCAGCATTTT. This translates into CAWSEGGVFNQPQHF. Based on the CDR3 plus reference TRBV30 and TRBJ1-5, the full variable domain is SQTIHQWPATLVQPVGSPLSLECTVEGTSNPNLYWYRQAAGRGLQLLFYSVGIGQISSEVPQNLSASRPQDRQFILSSKKLLLSDSGFYLCAWSEGGVFNQPQHFGDGTRLSIL.

This clonotype was detected ten times or more. The junction shows a germline mismatch at one end, possibly a read error. The V and J genes are TRBV12-3 or TRBV12-4 and TRBJ2-7; D remains unclear. CDR3 length equals 11 residues. The DNA of the CDR3 is TGTGCCAGCAGCTTAGACTACGAGCAGTACTTC. The encoded protein is CASSLDYEQYF.

This clonotype appeared once. CDR3 sequence reads: CASSPPYGLAGGLAGELFF. The CDR3 DNA sequence: TGTGCCAGCAGCCCCCCATACGGACTAGCGGGAGGGCTCGCCGGGGAGCTGTTTTTT. This chain joins TRBV11-1 and TRBJ2-2, with 15 positions matching TRBD2. The germline CDR1 and CDR2 sequences are SGHAT and FQDESV (reference sequence). The CDR3 contains 19 residues. The trim removed 5 bases at V and 6 bases at J, leaving 13 bases unmatched.

The V call is TRBV7-8, the J call TRBJ2-3; either TRBD1 or TRBD2 may fit D (5 bases each). V was trimmed by 3 bases and J by 1 base, leaving 11 bases between them. The CDR3 covers 15 residues. In germline, CDR1 is SGHVS, CDR2 FQNEAQ. CDR3 region: CASSLIGDRTDTQYF. The CDR3 DNA reads TGTGCCAGCAGCTTGATTGGGGACCGCACAGATACGCAGTATTTT.

V is TRBV19 and J is TRBJ1-2; 7 nucleotides match TRBD1. The CDR3 runs to 16 residues. V gave up 8 bases and J gave up 8 bases; unmatched junction bases: 20. Germline lookup yields CDR1 LNHDA and CDR2 SQIVND (reference sequence). The CDR3 is CASRKWTGPLGGGYTF. The CDR3 nucleotides read TGTGCCAGTCGCAAATGGACAGGACCCCTCGGGGGCGGCTACACCTTC. Full variable domain (outside the CDR3, taken from reference TRBV19 and TRBJ1-2): DGGITQSPKYLFRKEGQNVTLSCEQNLNHDAMYWYRQDPGQGLRLIYYSQIVNDFQKGDIAEGYSVSREKKESFPLTVTSAQKNPTAFYLCASRKWTGPLGGGYTFGSGTRLTVV.

This clonotype was found a few times. The chain employs TRBV5-1 and TRBJ2-5, with TRBD1 matching 7 bases. The CDR3 is 15 amino acids. Germline values: CDR1 SGHRS, CDR2 YFSETQ. J lost 5 bases, V lost 4 bases, and 11 bases had no gene match. In DNA, the CDR3 is TGCGCCAGCAGCCCCCGACAGGGCGTAGCTGAGACCCAGTACTTC. Translation gives CASSPRQGVAETQYF.

This clonotype was seen only a few times. The V and J genes are TRBV6-5 and TRBJ2-7; 8 bases align to TRBD2. This CDR3 contains 15 residues. Germline V gives CDR1 MNHEY, CDR2 SVGAGI. V lost 2 bases to trimming and J lost 2 bases; unmatched junction nucleotides: 5. The CDR3 sequence is CASSYQREPTYEQYF. DNA for the CDR3: TGTGCCAGCAGTTACCAGCGGGAGCCGACCTACGAGCAGTACTTC.

V and J are TRBV20-1 and TRBJ1-5; D is uncertain. This CDR3 has 14 amino acids. The germline gives CDR1 DFQATT, CDR2 SNEGSKA (reference sequence). The germline V and J ends were trimmed by 3 bases and 0 bases, with 9 bases remaining between them. CDR3 sequence reads: CSASPGYSNQPQHF. The CDR3 nucleotides are TGCAGTGCTAGTCCGGGTTATAGCAATCAGCCCCAGCATTTT.

The genes are TRBV21-1 and TRBJ2-1. TRBV21-1 is marked as a pseudogene. CDR3 size: 12 residues. The CDR3 nucleotides read TGTGCCAGCAGCACTAACTTCAATGAGCAGTTCTTC. Translated, it gives CASSTNFNEQFF.

The CDR3 DNA reads TGTGCCAGCAGTGTCGGACTAGCGTTCGATGAGCAGTTCTTC. This sequence encodes CASSVGLAFDEQFF. The chain carries TRBV27 and TRBJ2-1; 9 positions agree with TRBD2. CDR3 length: 14 amino acids. Germline-derived CDR1 and CDR2 are MNHEY and SMNVEV (reference sequence). V trimming: 5 bases; J trimming: 8 bases; junction bases outside the gene matches: 7.

This clonotype was recorded a few times. The V and J genes are TRBV12-3 or TRBV12-4 and TRBJ1-4; D is perhaps TRBD1 (6 bases). V gave up 5 bases and J gave up 7 bases, with 11 bases separating them. The CDR3 sequence is 13 residues long. The CDR3 nucleotides read TGTGCCAGCAGTCAGGGGCGGTTTGAAAAACTGTTTTTT. This gives the protein CASSQGRFEKLFF.

At least ten counts were recorded for this clonotype. J is TRBJ2-7 and V is TRBV27, with a possible D match to TRBD1 (6 bases). The CDR3 length is 12 residues. The germline CDR1 and CDR2 sequences are MNHEY and SMNVEV (reference sequence). Trimming left V 6 bases short and J 6 bases short, with 12 bases between. CDR3 nucleotides: TGTGCCAGCAGCCCAACAGGGCTCGAGCAGTACTTC. Protein product: CASSPTGLEQYF.

This clonotype has at least ten counts. The rearrangement uses TRBV9 and TRBJ1-5, with a possible D match to TRBD1 (5 bases). Germline CDR1 is SGDLS and CDR2 is YYNGEE. CDR3 length: 14 amino acids. The V and J ends lost 0 bases and 7 bases respectively, with 11 bases between them. The DNA for the CDR3 is TGTGCCAGCAGCGTAGGGCAGGGTTCCCAGCCCCAGCATTTT. Translating it yields CASSVGQGSQPQHF.

CDR3 nucleotide sequence: TGTGCCATCAGTGACCTTGGGGGGACCGGGGAGCTGTTTTTT. Translating gives CAISDLGGTGELFF. The V and J genes are TRBV10-3 and TRBJ2-2; a weak D match, TRBD2 (6 bases). Germline-derived CDR1 and CDR2 are ENHRY and SYGVKD. This CDR3 is built from 14 residues. Deletions cut 3 bases from V and 5 bases from J, with 10 bases between.

The rearrangement uses TRBV15 and TRBJ2-5, with TRBD2 matching over 12 bases. There are 19 residues in the CDR3. From germline, CDR1 is LNHNV and CDR2 YYDKDF (reference sequence). V lost 1 base to trimming and J lost 3 bases; unmatched junction nucleotides: 12. CDR3 region: CATSRGVRLAGVREETQYF. The CDR3 DNA reads as TGTGCCACCAGCAGAGGAGTTAGACTAGCGGGAGTCCGGGAAGAGACCCAGTACTTC. Full variable domain (outside the CDR3, taken from reference TRBV15 and TRBJ2-5): DAMVIQNPRYQVTQFGKPVTLSCSQTLNHNVMYWYQQKSSQAPKLLFHYYDKDFNNEADTPDNFQSRRPNTSFCFLDIRSPGLGDTAMYLCATSRGVRLAGVREETQYFGPGTRLLVL.

This clonotype was detected a few times. The rearrangement uses TRBV5-1 and TRBJ2-1, with TRBD2 matching 11 bases. The germline V gene encodes CDR1 SGHRS and CDR2 YFSETQ. The CDR3 contains 17 residues. V was clipped by 0 bases and J by 5 bases; unmatched bases: 7. In nucleotides, the CDR3 is TGCGCCAGCAGCTTGGCTACCAAGGGACTAGCGGACAATGAGCAGTTCTTC. This encodes CASSLATKGLADNEQFF.

The table lists this clonotype with many counts. This rearrangement joins TRBV5-1 to TRBJ1-1; perhaps TRBD1 as D (6 bases). V shed 4 bases and J shed 3 bases, with 16 bases lying between them. The CDR3 consists of 15 residues. Germline CDR1 SGHRS, CDR2 YFSETQ. The CDR3 here is CASSPTGTLDTEAFF. CDR3 in DNA: TGCGCCAGCAGCCCAACCGGGACATTGGACACTGAAGCTTTCTTT.

The V gene is TRBV12-3 or TRBV12-4, the J gene TRBJ2-1; D is undetermined. V shed 7 bases and J shed 3 bases, with 13 bases lying between them. This CDR3 has 14 amino acids. The chain's CDR3 is CASKRPENYNEQFF. The CDR3 DNA sequence: TGTGCCAGCAAACGACCTGAAAACTACAATGAGCAGTTCTTC.

The chain employs TRBV7-2 and TRBJ2-3, with D maybe TRBD2 (7 bases). This CDR3 comprises 17 residues. Deletions cut 0 bases from V and 3 bases from J, with 16 bases between. The V gene's germline CDR1 is SGHTA and CDR2 FQGNSA. Here the CDR3 reads CASSLAGGLGGTDTQYF. CDR3 nucleotide sequence: TGTGCCAGCAGCTTAGCGGGGGGGCTAGGGGGGACAGATACGCAGTATTTT.

This clonotype has just a few counts. CDR3: CASSLTGRGVTDTQYF. In nucleotides, the CDR3 is TGTGCCAGCAGTTTGACAGGGAGGGGAGTCACAGATACGCAGTATTTT. This chain connects TRBV27 to TRBJ2-3; D may match TRBD1 or TRBD2 (7 bases each). The V gene's germline CDR1 is MNHEY and CDR2 SMNVEV (reference sequence). This CDR3 has 16 residues. The V end was cut by 3 bases, the J end by 2 bases, with 15 bases between.

Here the CDR3 reads CSVEEGPGTSGRSTDTQYF. The CDR3 coding sequence is TGCAGCGTTGAAGAAGGGCCGGGGACTAGCGGGAGGAGCACAGATACGCAGTATTTT. The V and J genes are TRBV29-1 and TRBJ2-3; 15 bases line up with TRBD2. CDR1 and CDR2 (germline): SQVTM, ANQGSEA. The CDR3 length is 19 residues. V gave up 0 bases and J gave up 0 bases; unmatched junction bases: 7.

The chain has TRBV20-1 and TRBJ2-5; TRBD2 might be the D (6 bases). The CDR3 is 14 residues long. CDR1 and CDR2 (germline): DFQATT, SNEGSKA (reference sequence). V was trimmed by 5 bases and J by 1 base, leaving 14 bases between them. In DNA form, the CDR3 reads TGCAGTGCTTCCCTCCTAGCGCTCCAAGAGACCCAGTACTTC. Its protein is CSASLLALQETQYF.

This clonotype was recorded at least ten times. The J gene is TRBJ2-7, the V gene TRBV20-1; D is unresolved. Germline V CDR1 and CDR2: DFQATT, SNEGSKA (reference sequence). Trimming stripped 2 bases from V and 0 bases from J, with 17 bases between. CDR3 length: 16 residues. CDR3 bases: TGCAGTGCTAGAAGCTCGGGCTTAAAGAGCTCCTACGAGCAGTACTTC. Translated, it gives CSARSSGLKSSYEQYF.